This T cell receptor (beta chain) was found in a study of blood T cells in healthy people across ages. The CDR3 totals 17 residues. The germline CDR1 and CDR2 sequences are SGHTA and FQGNSA. The V and J ends lost 4 bases and 2 bases, in that order; junction bases with no gene match: 5. For the second PCR, which ran for about 6 to 12 cycles, a sample-barcoded 5' primer and a J-beta primer mix were used. TCRdb processed the 5' RACE reads anew with MiXCR; each CDR3 protein has one entry. Among approximately 770,000 distinct CDR3 sequences listed, about 62% were seen once. The sample taken for sequencing was blood. The sequence was collected from a man aged 30 to 45 in good health. The chain has TRBV7-2 and TRBJ2-3; 14 bases agree with TRBD2. The CDR3 is CASSSGLAGGYTDTQYF. CDR3 nucleotide sequence: TGTGCCAGCAGCTCTGGACTAGCGGGGGGTTACACAGATACGCAGTATTTT.